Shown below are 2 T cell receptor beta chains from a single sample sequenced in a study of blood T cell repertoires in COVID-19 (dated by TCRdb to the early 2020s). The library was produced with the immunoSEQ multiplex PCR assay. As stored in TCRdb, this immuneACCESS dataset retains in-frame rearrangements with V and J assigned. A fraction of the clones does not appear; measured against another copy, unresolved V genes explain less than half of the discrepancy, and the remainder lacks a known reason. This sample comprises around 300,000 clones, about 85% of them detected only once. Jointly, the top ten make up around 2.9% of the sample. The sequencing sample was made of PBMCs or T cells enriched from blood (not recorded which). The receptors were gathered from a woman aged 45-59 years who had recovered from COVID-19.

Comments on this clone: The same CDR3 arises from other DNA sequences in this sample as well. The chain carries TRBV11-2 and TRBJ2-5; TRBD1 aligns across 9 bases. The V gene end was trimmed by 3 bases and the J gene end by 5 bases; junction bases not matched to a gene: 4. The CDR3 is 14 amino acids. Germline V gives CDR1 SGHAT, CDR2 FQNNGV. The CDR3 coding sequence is TGTGCCAGCAGCTTGGACAGGGGTAGGGAGACCCAGTACTTC. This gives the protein CASSLDRGRETQYF. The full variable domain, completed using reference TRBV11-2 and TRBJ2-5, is EAGVAQSPRYKIIEKRQSVAFWCNPISGHATLYWYQQILGQGPKLLIQFQNNGVVDDSQLPKDRFSAERLKGVDSTLKIQPAKLEDSAVYLCASSLDRGRETQYFGPGTRLLVL.

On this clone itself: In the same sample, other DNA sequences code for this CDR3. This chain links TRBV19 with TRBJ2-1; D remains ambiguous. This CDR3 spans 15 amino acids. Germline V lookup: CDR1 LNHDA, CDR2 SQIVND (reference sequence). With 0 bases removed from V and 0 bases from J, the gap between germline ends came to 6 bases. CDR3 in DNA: TGTGCCAGTAGTATAGACAGGTCCTCCTACAATGAGCAGTTCTTC. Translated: CASSIDRSSYNEQFF.